This T cell receptor beta chain is from a study of blood T cell repertoires in COVID-19. About the study: Donors in the United States, Italy and Spain gave samples during acute or convalescent COVID-19. PBMCs, B-cell-depleted T cells, or T cells provided the cDNA or gDNA that made up the material.

Original processing notes: Amplification of reference gene primers provided the estimated nucleated cell counts. Sequenced by immunoSEQ multiplex PCR; TCRdb stores in-frame clones only, minus some. V and J calls and clone size come straight from that table; D and trimming were deduced from the DNA. The repertoire holds some 77,000 clones, about 80% seen once, with roughly 27% in the top ten. This CDR3 region has 10 residues. Per the germline V gene, CDR1 is MNHEY and CDR2 is SVGAGI. V was trimmed by 6 bases and J by 6 bases, leaving 5 bases between them. This chain uses TRBV6-5 with TRBJ1-2; D not resolved. The TCR originated in a man aged 65 to 79 with acute or convalescent COVID-19. The specimen sequenced was peripheral blood. The CDR3 here is CASREDGYTF. The CDR3 DNA follows: TGTGCCAGCAGGGAGGATGGCTACACCTTC.